These 27 T cell receptor beta chains were sequenced from one sample in a study of blood T cell repertoires in COVID-19. The table came from immunoSEQ multiplex PCR; TCRdb's copy has only in-frame clones and leaves some out. Among 120,000 to 150,000 clones listed, approximately 84% were seen once. The sequenced sample was peripheral blood. These receptor sequences come from a human donor with acute or convalescent COVID-19. The donor label of this sample is uncertain.

This sequence joins TRBV23-1 and TRBJ1-5, with 9 bases matching TRBD1. TRBV23-1 counts as an open reading frame of uncertain function. The CDR3 is 15 amino acids. V lost 0 bases, J lost 4 bases, and 1 base stayed unmatched. CDR3 protein: CASSQSGTGNQPQHF. The DNA of the CDR3 is TGCGCCAGCAGTCAATCCGGGACAGGGAATCAGCCCCAGCATTTT.

The chain links TRBV18 to TRBJ1-1, with 8 bases matching TRBD1. V dropped 3 bases and J dropped 2; count of bases not matched to a gene: 11. There are 17 residues in the CDR3. The germline CDR1 and CDR2 sequences are KGHSH and LQKENI. The CDR3 protein is CASSPPSGTGVNTEAFF. CDR3 bases: TGTGCCAGCTCACCGCCCTCCGGGACAGGAGTAAACACTGAAGCTTTCTTT.

In its sample, this clone was seen once. The chain uses TRBV28 and TRBJ1-2, with 8 bases matching TRBD1. V gave up 11 bases and J gave up 3 bases; unmatched junction bases: 8. Germline CDR1 and CDR2: MDHEN and SYDVKM. The CDR3 contains 13 residues. The DNA of the CDR3 is TGTGCCGCACGGAGGACAGGGTACTATGGCTACACCTTC. Protein sequence: CAARRTGYYGYTF.

There are a few counts of this clone. The gene calls are TRBV4-3 and TRBJ1-6; 10 bases agree with TRBD1. CDR3 length: 16 residues. Germline V gives CDR1 LGHNA, CDR2 YSLEER. J gave up 9 bases and V 0 bases, and 5 bases lay outside the gene matches. Here the CDR3 reads CASSQDRGTGASPLHF. CDR3 nucleotide sequence: TGCGCCAGCAGCCAAGATAGAGGGACAGGGGCTTCACCCCTCCACTTT.

V usage is TRBV24-1 and J usage is TRBJ1-1, with TRBD1 matching over 7 bases. The J segment lost 1 base and the V segment lost 4 bases, leaving 5 bases of the junction unmatched. This CDR3 comprises 15 residues. The germline V gene has CDR1 KGHDR and CDR2 SFDVKD. The DNA for the CDR3 is TGTGCCACCAGTGAACAGGGGAAGGGGAACACTGAAGCTTTCTTT. Amino acids: CATSEQGKGNTEAFF.

This chain joins TRBV3-1 (or the pseudogene TRBV3-2) and TRBJ2-7; 7 bases are shared with TRBD2. With 7 bases clipped from V and 3 bases from J, the junction kept 12 bases outside the gene matches. Germline V gene lookup returns CDR1 LGHDT and CDR2 YNNKEL (reference sequence). This CDR3 region has 15 residues. CDR3: CASTSGGGSHYEQYF. The CDR3 DNA sequence: TGTGCCAGCACAAGCGGCGGGGGATCGCACTACGAGCAGTACTTC.

The genes are TRBV18 and TRBJ2-1; TRBD2 matches 9 bases. In germline, CDR1 is KGHSH, CDR2 LQKENI. The trim removed 9 bases at V and 4 bases at J, leaving 10 bases unmatched. The CDR3 contains 15 residues. This CDR3 is CASCLLAGPYNEQFF. CDR3 coding DNA: TGTGCCAGTTGTCTACTAGCGGGCCCTTACAATGAGCAGTTCTTC.

The rearrangement links TRBV18 to TRBJ1-5; D ambiguous. The CDR3 is 16 residues long. Trimming shortened V by 3 bases and J by 0 bases, and 12 bases separated the two germline ends. Germline CDR1 is KGHSH and CDR2 is LQKENI. CDR3 in amino acids: CASSPREANSNQPQHF. DNA for the CDR3: TGTGCCAGCTCACCCCGGGAAGCAAATAGCAATCAGCCCCAGCATTTT.

The chain recombines TRBV2 with TRBJ2-1; TRBD2 is a possible D gene (6 bases). Germline CDR1 and CDR2: SNHLY and FYNNEI. The ends were cut back, 6 bases at V and 4 bases at J, with 16 bases in the middle. This CDR3 is built from 15 residues. The CDR3 spells CASRRGDGPYNEQFF. CDR3 in DNA: TGTGCCAGCAGGCGGGGAGACGGGCCATACAATGAGCAGTTCTTC.

There are a few counts of this clone. The rearrangement links TRBV10-3 to TRBJ1-1, with D perhaps matching TRBD1 (6 bases). The CDR3 is made up of 14 amino acids. V was trimmed by 6 bases and J by 7 bases, leaving 18 bases between them. Germline assignment: CDR1 ENHRY and CDR2 SYGVKD. The CDR3 spells CAISLQGSNGEAFF. In DNA form, the CDR3 reads TGTGCCATCAGCTTACAGGGATCTAACGGTGAAGCTTTCTTT.

The gene calls are TRBV7-9 and TRBJ1-2, with D perhaps matching TRBD1 (5 bases). Trimming left V 5 bases short and J 4 bases short, with 11 bases between. CDR1 is SEHNR, CDR2 FQNEAQ, per germline (reference sequence). The CDR3 consists of 13 residues. The CDR3 DNA is TGTGCCAGCAGCCCGGGGGTGATCTATGGCTACACCTTC. This encodes CASSPGVIYGYTF.

The rearrangement uses TRBV6-2 or TRBV6-3 and TRBJ2-2, with 13 bases fitting TRBD2. This CDR3 is 17 amino acids long. From germline, CDR1 is MNHEY and CDR2 SVGEGT. The V gene end was trimmed by 4 bases and the J gene end by 4 bases; junction bases not matched to a gene: 6. CDR3 residues: CASSSTSGGAGTGELFF. For the CDR3, the DNA is TGTGCCAGCAGTTCCACTAGCGGGGGGGCCGGCACCGGGGAGCTGTTTTTT.

This chain uses TRBV19 with TRBJ2-5; TRBD1 aligns across 10 bases. This CDR3 region has 15 residues. V shed 5 bases, J shed 4 bases, and the junction held 7 bases outside the gene matches. Germline V lookup: CDR1 LNHDA, CDR2 SQIVND (reference sequence). This chain's CDR3 is CASSVLGQGIETQYF. For the CDR3, the DNA is TGTGCCAGTAGTGTTCTGGGACAGGGGATAGAGACCCAGTACTTC.

The chain joins TRBV29-1 to TRBJ2-7, with a tentative D call TRBD1 (5 bases). Per germline, CDR1 SQVTM and CDR2 ANQGSEA. V was pared by 6 bases and J by 2 bases, with 14 bases between. There are 13 residues in the CDR3. The CDR3 is CSVTNKGTYEQYF. In DNA form, the CDR3 reads TGCAGCGTGACAAATAAGGGGACCTACGAGCAGTACTTC.

The CDR3: CASSLVGQLYGYTF. The CDR3 DNA reads TGTGCCAGCAGCTTAGTGGGACAGCTCTATGGCTACACCTTC. The rearrangement joins TRBV11-2 to TRBJ1-2, with 7 positions matching TRBD1. This CDR3 is built from 14 residues. Germline assignment: CDR1 SGHAT and CDR2 FQNNGV. The J segment lost 4 bases and the V segment lost 1 base, leaving 3 bases of the junction unmatched.

The CDR3 loop reads CASGTGDLTYEQYF. In DNA, the CDR3 is TGTGCCAGTGGGACAGGGGACCTAACCTACGAGCAGTACTTC. The chain couples TRBV19 to TRBJ2-7; 10 nucleotides line up with TRBD1. This CDR3 contains 14 residues. CDR1 and CDR2 (germline): LNHDA, SQIVND (reference sequence). J lost 2 bases, V lost 8 bases, and 6 bases had no gene match. The full variable domain, in which reference TRBV19 and TRBJ2-7 provide the parts outside the CDR3, is DGGITQSPKYLFRKEGQNVTLSCEQNLNHDAMYWYRQDPGQGLRLIYYSQIVNDFQKGDIAEGYSVSREKKESFPLTVTSAQKNPTAFYLCASGTGDLTYEQYFGPGTRLTVT.

V is TRBV28 and J is TRBJ1-1; TRBD1 agrees at 7 bases. Germline V CDR1 and CDR2: MDHEN, SYDVKM. The CDR3 runs 16 residues. J was trimmed by 3 bases and V by 4 bases; bases with no gene match: 11. The CDR3 loop reads CASSWERSQGDTEAFF. CDR3 sequence (DNA): TGTGCCAGCAGTTGGGAACGGTCGCAGGGGGACACTGAAGCTTTCTTT.

This sequence joins TRBV3-1 (or the pseudogene TRBV3-2) and TRBJ1-6; TRBD1 agrees at 9 bases. The length of the CDR3 is 15 residues. CDR1 is LGHDT, CDR2 YNNKEL, per germline (reference sequence). Losses at the gene ends were 6 bases for V and 9 bases for J; bases not matched to a gene: 9. The CDR3, as DNA: TGTGCCAGCAGTCTTGTCCCGGGACAGGGTTCACCCCTCCACTTT. Residues: CASSLVPGQGSPLHF.

This clone was observed once. V gene TRBV9 combines with J gene TRBJ2-4; 8 bases line up with TRBD2. Germline V lookup: CDR1 SGDLS, CDR2 YYNGEE. This CDR3 has 16 amino acids. The junction had 10 bases not matched to a gene; V was cut back by 0 bases and J by 8 bases. CDR3 DNA sequence: TGTGCCAGCAGCGTAGGGGTAGCGGGAACGAGGGACATTCAGTACTTC. Amino acids: CASSVGVAGTRDIQYF.

Comments on this clone: This specimen includes other DNA sequences encoding the same CDR3. This chain connects TRBV4-3 to TRBJ2-7; 9 bases map to TRBD1. Germline CDR1 and CDR2: LGHNA and YSLEER. V gave up 0 bases and J gave up 1 base; unmatched junction bases: 4. The CDR3 consists of 16 residues. The CDR3 loop reads CASSQDGGQGSYEQYF. The CDR3, as DNA: TGCGCCAGCAGCCAAGATGGCGGACAGGGGTCCTACGAGCAGTACTTC.

The chain links TRBV4-2 to TRBJ1-3; 9 nucleotides align to TRBD1. Germline V gene lookup returns CDR1 LGHNA and CDR2 YNFKEQ. Germline trimming cut 4 bases from V and 4 bases from J; bases unmatched to any gene: 8. The CDR3 contains 16 residues. This CDR3 reads CASSRYTGGEGNTIYF. CDR3 in DNA: TGTGCCAGCAGCCGCTATACAGGGGGCGAAGGAAACACCATATATTTT.

The chain links TRBV27 to TRBJ1-5; D gene ambiguous. Trimming stripped 5 bases from V and 10 bases from J, with 15 bases between. The V gene's germline CDR1 is MNHEY and CDR2 SMNVEV (reference sequence). The CDR3 extends over 13 amino acids. The CDR3 here is CASSRREVGPQHF. The CDR3 region has the DNA TGTGCCAGCAGTAGACGGGAGGTCGGACCCCAGCATTTT.

The chain joins TRBV2 to TRBJ2-5; 9 bases align to TRBD1. CDR3 length: 14 amino acids. Per the germline V gene, CDR1 is SNHLY and CDR2 is FYNNEI. The junction had 3 bases not matched to a gene; V was cut back by 5 bases and J by 2 bases. CDR3 loop: CASSHRGRQETQYF. The CDR3 DNA sequence: TGTGCCAGCAGTCACAGGGGGCGGCAAGAGACCCAGTACTTC.

This clone has only a few counts. The CDR3 sequence: CASSDRTRSYEQYF. DNA of the CDR3: TGTGCCAGCAGCGACCGGACTCGATCCTACGAGCAGTACTTC. This rearrangement joins TRBV3-1 (or the pseudogene TRBV3-2) to TRBJ2-7, with D maybe TRBD2 (5 bases). V was shortened by 5 bases and J by 1 base, with 12 bases between the two germline ends. CDR3 length equals 14 residues. Germline V gene lookup returns CDR1 LGHDT and CDR2 YNNKEL (reference sequence).

This clone was observed a few times. The CDR3 spells CASSLFYREDYGYTF. CDR3 DNA sequence: TGTGCCAGCAGCTTGTTCTATAGGGAGGACTATGGCTACACCTTC. V and J are TRBV5-4 and TRBJ1-2; D gene unclear. Trimming shortened V by 1 base and J by 3 bases, and 13 bases separated the two germline ends. CDR1 and CDR2 from the germline V gene are SGHNT and YYREEE (reference sequence). This CDR3 is built from 15 residues.

This chain joins TRBV29-1 and TRBJ2-2, with TRBD1 matching 9 bases. V was pared by 5 bases and J by 7 bases, with 14 bases of the junction left unmatched. Germline V lookup: CDR1 SQVTM, CDR2 ANQGSEA. The CDR3 is 16 amino acids. This CDR3 is CSVIDPGQGLDGELFF. In DNA form, the CDR3 reads TGCAGCGTTATCGATCCGGGACAGGGCTTGGACGGGGAGCTGTTTTTT.

This sequence joins TRBV27 and TRBJ2-3; the match to TRBD2 covers 9 bases. CDR1 and CDR2 from the germline V gene are MNHEY and SMNVEV (reference sequence). The V segment lost 6 bases and the J segment 3 bases; nucleotides outside the gene matches: 4. There are 14 residues in the CDR3. The CDR3 sequence is CASRATSGTDTQYF. As DNA, the CDR3 is TGTGCCAGCAGGGCAACTAGCGGGACAGATACGCAGTATTTT.